One sample yielded the 8 T cell receptor beta chains listed below, sequenced in a study of blood T cell repertoires in COVID-19. Data came from immunoSEQ multiplex PCR; TCRdb stores just in-frame clones and leaves some out. The sample holds 55,000 to 75,000 clones; roughly 81% are singletons and the top ten take 9% to 9.5%. The sequencing input was peripheral blood. The receptors originated from a human donor in a cohort sampled during active COVID-19.

This clone was picked up a small number of times. This chain connects TRBV7-2 to TRBJ1-6, with D perhaps TRBD1 (5 bases). V dropped 3 bases and J dropped 6 bases, with 12 bases sitting between them. The CDR3 is 15 amino acids. Germline CDR1 SGHTA, CDR2 FQGNSA. CDR3 in amino acids: CASSFQRQTNSPLHF. CDR3 sequence (DNA): TGTGCCAGCAGCTTCCAAAGACAGACTAATTCACCCCTCCACTTT.

The V call is TRBV19, the J call TRBJ1-5; perhaps TRBD1 as D (5 bases). This CDR3 region has 13 residues. Germline CDR1 LNHDA, CDR2 SQIVND (reference sequence). Trimming removed 6 bases at V and 4 bases at J, with 10 bases between. Here the CDR3 reads CASRQGRNQPQHF. The DNA for the CDR3 is TGTGCCAGTAGGCAGGGAAGGAATCAGCCCCAGCATTTT.

The chain links TRBV4-3 to TRBJ2-1; 7 bases map to TRBD2. Germline V CDR1 and CDR2: LGHNA, YSLEER. This CDR3 region has 13 residues. Written as DNA, the CDR3 is TGCGCTAGTGGACTAGGACTTCACAATGAGCAGTTCTTC. It codes for CASGLGLHNEQFF.

This chain uses TRBV18 with TRBJ1-6; D gene ambiguous. Between the trimmed V and J ends, which lost 4 bases and 9 bases, there was a span of 16 bases. The CDR3 totals 15 residues. Germline-derived CDR1 and CDR2 are KGHSH and LQKENI. This CDR3 is CASSQRPGEVSPLHF. The CDR3 region has the DNA TGTGCCAGCTCACAACGCCCCGGGGAGGTTTCACCCCTCCACTTT.

The genes are TRBV19 and TRBJ1-5; D may be TRBD1 (5 bases). This CDR3 has 14 residues. The germline V gene has CDR1 LNHDA and CDR2 SQIVND (reference sequence). V was trimmed by 3 bases and J by 4 bases, leaving 10 bases between them. The CDR3 region is CASSIPPGNQPQHF. CDR3 coding DNA: TGTGCCAGTAGTATCCCCCCAGGGAATCAGCCCCAGCATTTT.

Only one count was recorded for this clone. V gene TRBV11-2 combines with J gene TRBJ2-1; TRBD2 is a possible D gene (5 bases). This CDR3 spans 16 amino acids. Trimming shortened V by 5 bases and J by 4 bases, and 18 bases separated the two germline ends. Germline CDR1 reads SGHAT; CDR2 reads FQNNGV. The CDR3 coding sequence is TGTGCCAGCAGCACGGACTCCAACCCAGAATACAATGAGCAGTTCTTC. Translation gives CASSTDSNPEYNEQFF.

The chain is built from TRBV12-3 or TRBV12-4 and TRBJ2-4; no clear D. The CDR3 runs 11 residues. The V end lost 5 bases, the J end lost 13 bases, and 12 bases lay between the germline ends. In nucleotides, the CDR3 is TGTGCCAGCAGTCTCGACTCTTTACAGTACTTC. Amino acid sequence: CASSLDSLQYF.

This chain links TRBV5-1 with TRBJ1-5; no clear D gene. The CDR3 is made up of 14 amino acids. Germline V gives CDR1 SGHRS, CDR2 YFSETQ. V lost 4 bases, J lost 3 bases, and 11 bases lay in between. The CDR3 nucleotides are TGCGCCAGCAGCCCAGGCACCTCCAATCAGCCCCAGCATTTT. Encoded protein: CASSPGTSNQPQHF.